What follows are 15 T cell receptor beta chains derived from one specimen sequenced in a study of regulatory T cells in long-lasting Graves disease. With iRepertoire HTBI primers and Arm-PCR of CDR3 regions, TCR beta libraries were built. MiXCR, applied by TCRdb to the multiplex PCR reads, yields one record per CDR3 protein. This table holds roughly 410,000 distinct CDR3 sequences, over 14% found once. The sample's time point: newly diagnosed GD, antithyroid drugs for less than 3 months. Making the TCR library involved RNA that had been extracted from PBMCs. These records were also assigned to another study, of T cells in Graves' hyperthyroidism and ophthalmopathy.

The sequenced sample was peripheral blood mononuclear cells (PBMCs), obtained at new diagnosis, from a patient treated with antithyroid drugs. The receptors here all came from a woman between 35 and 50 years old with Graves disease.

This clonotype was seen repeatedly, ten times or more. In nucleotides, the CDR3 is TGTGCCAGCAGCCCAATAGGGGATACGCAGTATTTT. It yields the protein CASSPIGDTQYF. The chain uses TRBV12-3 or TRBV12-4 and TRBJ2-3; D not resolved. V shed 6 bases and J shed 6 bases, with 10 bases lying between them. There are 12 residues in the CDR3.

This rearrangement joins TRBV11-3 to TRBJ2-1; 7 positions match TRBD2. Germline-derived CDR1 and CDR2 are SGHNT and YENEEA. The length of the CDR3 is 16 residues. Losses at the gene ends were 2 bases for V and 5 bases for J; bases not matched to a gene: 9. The DNA of the CDR3 is TGTGCCAGCAGCTTAAGGTTGGCGGGAGCCCACAATGAGCAGTTCTTC. Protein product: CASSLRLAGAHNEQFF.

The sample holds many counts of this clonotype. The V gene is TRBV7-2, the J gene TRBJ2-5; 12 bases are shared with TRBD2. Germline V gene lookup returns CDR1 SGHTA and CDR2 FQGNSA. Unmatched junction bases numbered 9, after V lost 5 bases and J lost 5 bases. The length of the CDR3 is 16 residues. The CDR3, as DNA: TGTGCCAGCAGCCGAATGGGGCTAGCGGGGGGGGAGACCCAGTACTTC. Its translation is CASSRMGLAGGETQYF.

This clonotype was counted at least ten times. This chain uses TRBV7-8 with TRBJ2-3; TRBD1 aligns across 9 bases. The germline V gene encodes CDR1 SGHVS and CDR2 FQNEAQ. The J segment lost 0 bases and the V segment lost 2 bases, leaving 12 bases of the junction unmatched. This CDR3 has 19 amino acids. CDR3 region: CASSLKFRDRVASTDTQYF. In nucleotides, the CDR3 is TGTGCCAGCAGCTTAAAGTTCCGGGACAGGGTAGCTAGCACAGATACGCAGTATTTT. Combining the CDR3 with reference TRBV7-8 and TRBJ2-3 gives the whole variable domain GAGVSQSPRYKVAKRGQDVALRCDPISGHVSLFWYQQALGQGPEFLTYFQNEAQLDKSGLPSDRFFAERPEGSVSTLKIQRTQQEDSAVYLCASSLKFRDRVASTDTQYFGPGTRLTVL.

This clonotype was seen at least ten times. The rearrangement uses TRBV12-3 or TRBV12-4 and TRBJ2-1; 9 positions match TRBD2. This CDR3 has 13 residues. Germline trimming cut 1 base from V and 8 bases from J; bases unmatched to any gene: 0. In DNA, the CDR3 is TGTGCCAGCAGTTTAGGCGGGAGGGATGAGCAGTTCTTC. Translated: CASSLGGRDEQFF.

This clonotype was counted only a few times. The V and J genes are TRBV20-1 and TRBJ2-4; 8 nucleotides agree with TRBD1. Germline loops: CDR1 DFQATT, CDR2 SNEGSKA (reference sequence). Germline trimming cut 1 base from V and 2 bases from J; bases unmatched to any gene: 13. The CDR3 totals 18 residues. DNA of the CDR3: TGCAGTGCTAGAGTAAACAGGGGGTCGTTTTTACCCAAAAACATTCAGTACTTC. Protein: CSARVNRGSFLPKNIQYF.

In this sample, this clonotype turned up many times. V usage is TRBV7-2 and J usage is TRBJ2-2; TRBD2 agrees at 8 bases. CDR3 length: 16 residues. The germline V gene encodes CDR1 SGHTA and CDR2 FQGNSA. Losses at the gene ends were 1 base for V and 4 bases for J; bases not matched to a gene: 5. The CDR3 sequence: CASSLGRLAGTGELFF. CDR3 sequence (DNA): TGTGCCAGCAGCTTAGGACGGCTAGCGGGCACCGGGGAGCTGTTTTTT.

As regards this clonotype: The junction and the germline gene differ at one end; a read error may be behind it. Written as DNA, the CDR3 is TGCAGTACTAGAGACCAAGGGACTAGCAGATACAATGAGCAGTTCTTC. This sequence encodes CSTRDQGTSRYNEQFF. J is TRBJ2-1 and V is TRBV20-1, with 9 bases matching TRBD2. This CDR3 has 16 amino acids. CDR1 is DFQATT, CDR2 SNEGSKA, per germline (reference sequence).

This clonotype was seen a handful of times. The chain recombines TRBV13 with TRBJ1-1; D uncertain. CDR3 length equals 13 residues. Germline-derived CDR1 and CDR2 are PRHDT and FYEKMQ (reference sequence). V lost 1 base and J 2 bases, leaving 5 bases between the germline ends. CDR3 amino acids: CASSLEDNTEAFF. As DNA, the CDR3 is TGTGCCAGCAGCTTAGAAGATAACACTGAAGCTTTCTTT.

This clonotype was detected many times. The rearrangement joins TRBV3-1 to TRBJ2-3, with D possibly being TRBD2 (5 bases). V lost 2 bases and J 2 bases, leaving 8 bases between the germline ends. This CDR3 contains 14 residues. Germline V gene lookup returns CDR1 LGHDT and CDR2 YNNKEL (reference sequence). This CDR3 reads CASSQRETTDTQYF. The CDR3 DNA reads TGTGCCAGCAGCCAACGGGAAACCACAGATACGCAGTATTTT.

This clonotype has just a few counts. J is TRBJ1-4 and V is TRBV29-1; the match to TRBD1 covers 7 bases. V was clipped by 6 bases and J by 8 bases; unmatched bases: 9. The CDR3 extends over 13 amino acids. Germline V gene data show CDR1 as SQVTM and CDR2 as ANQGSEA. This chain's CDR3 is CSVSQGSSEKLFF. DNA for the CDR3: TGCAGCGTATCACAGGGGTCTAGCGAAAAACTGTTTTTT.

The sample holds a few counts of this clonotype. The chain combines TRBV5-4 with TRBJ2-5, with 13 bases fitting TRBD2. This CDR3 comprises 16 residues. Germline values: CDR1 SGHNT, CDR2 YYREEE (reference sequence). Trimming at V came to 2 bases and at J to 5 bases, leaving 6 bases not matched to a gene. CDR3 nucleotides: TGTGCCAGCAGCTTCGGACTAGCGGGAGTCGCGGAGACCCAGTACTTC. Translation gives CASSFGLAGVAETQYF. Filled out from reference TRBV5-4 and TRBJ2-5, the complete variable domain reads ETGVTQSPTHLIKTRGQQVTLRCSSQSGHNTVSWYQQALGQGPQFIFQYYREEENGRGNFPPRFSGLQFPNYSSELNVNALELDDSALYLCASSFGLAGVAETQYFGPGTRLLVL.

Worth noting for this clonotype: Since a much larger clone is just one base distant, this may be a read error. The chain couples TRBV11-3 to TRBJ2-1; TRBD1 aligns across 11 bases. Per germline, CDR1 SGHNT and CDR2 YENEEA. Trimming cost V 5 bases and J 2 bases; bases outside gene matches: 11. CDR3 length: 18 residues. CDR3 nucleotide sequence: TGTGCCAGCAGCCTACGGGACAGGGGGGTGAGCCCCTACAATGAGCAGTTCTTC. Amino acids: CASSLRDRGVSPYNEQFF. Complete variable domain (other parts from reference TRBV11-3 and TRBJ2-1): EAGVVQSPRYKIIEKKQPVAFWCNPISGHNTLYWYLQNLGQGPELLIRYENEEAVDDSQLPKDRFSAERLKGVDSTLKIQPAELGDSAVYLCASSLRDRGVSPYNEQFFGPGTRLTVL.

This clonotype occurred a few times. The chain recombines TRBV3-1 with TRBJ1-5; D is undetermined. Germline-derived CDR1 and CDR2 are LGHDT and YNNKEL (reference sequence). CDR3 length: 14 residues. V was pared by 4 bases and J by 7 bases, with 14 bases between. The CDR3 nucleotides are TGTGCCAGCAGCCCGGGCACGGCCAGGCAGCCCCAGCATTTT. It codes for CASSPGTARQPQHF.

This clonotype was found a few times. This chain connects TRBV19 to TRBJ1-5; 8 bases align to TRBD1. The CDR3 is 15 amino acids. The V gene end was trimmed by 7 bases and the J gene end by 2 bases; junction bases not matched to a gene: 7. CDR1 LNHDA and CDR2 SQIVND come from the germline V gene (reference sequence). CDR3 protein: CASTPTGAGNQPQHF. The CDR3 region has the DNA TGTGCCAGTACCCCGACAGGGGCCGGCAATCAGCCCCAGCATTTT.